This TCR beta chain was captured in a study of early T cells in non-severe SARS-CoV-2 infection. Turning to the study itself: Unsorted whole-blood RNA was sequenced in bulk, leaving chains unpaired.

The TCR library protocol was used to attach unique molecular identifiers. These identifiers were attached to individual cDNA molecules. TCRdb re-called the 5' RACE reads through MiXCR, storing one row per CDR3 protein. The repertoire has 60,000 to 90,000 distinct CDR3 sequences, 9% to 10% of them found once; the top ten carry approximately 5%. Trimming took 5 bases from V and 5 from J, leaving 21 bases between them. The CDR3 has 16 amino acids. Germline-derived CDR1 and CDR2 are MDHEN and SYDVKM. V is TRBV28 and J is TRBJ1-2, with no clear D. The clonotype originates from an adult who was a healthcare worker with PCR-confirmed SARS-CoV-2 infection or an uninfected control (not recorded which). Sequencing input: whole blood. The CDR3 is CASSLHLRGDWYGYTF. DNA for the CDR3: TGTGCCAGCAGTCTCCACCTCCGGGGTGATTGGTATGGCTACACCTTC.